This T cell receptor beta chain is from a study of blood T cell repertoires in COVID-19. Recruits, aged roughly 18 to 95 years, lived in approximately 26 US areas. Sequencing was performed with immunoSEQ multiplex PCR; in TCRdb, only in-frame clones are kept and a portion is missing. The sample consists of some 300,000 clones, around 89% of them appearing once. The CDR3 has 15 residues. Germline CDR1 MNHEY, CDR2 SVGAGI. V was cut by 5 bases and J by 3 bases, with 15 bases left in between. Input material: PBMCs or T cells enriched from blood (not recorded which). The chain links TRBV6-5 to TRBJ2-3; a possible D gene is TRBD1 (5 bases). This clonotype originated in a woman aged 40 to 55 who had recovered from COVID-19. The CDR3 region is CASSNAGIWTDTQYF. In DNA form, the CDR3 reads TGTGCCAGCAGTAACGCAGGGATATGGACAGATACGCAGTATTTT.